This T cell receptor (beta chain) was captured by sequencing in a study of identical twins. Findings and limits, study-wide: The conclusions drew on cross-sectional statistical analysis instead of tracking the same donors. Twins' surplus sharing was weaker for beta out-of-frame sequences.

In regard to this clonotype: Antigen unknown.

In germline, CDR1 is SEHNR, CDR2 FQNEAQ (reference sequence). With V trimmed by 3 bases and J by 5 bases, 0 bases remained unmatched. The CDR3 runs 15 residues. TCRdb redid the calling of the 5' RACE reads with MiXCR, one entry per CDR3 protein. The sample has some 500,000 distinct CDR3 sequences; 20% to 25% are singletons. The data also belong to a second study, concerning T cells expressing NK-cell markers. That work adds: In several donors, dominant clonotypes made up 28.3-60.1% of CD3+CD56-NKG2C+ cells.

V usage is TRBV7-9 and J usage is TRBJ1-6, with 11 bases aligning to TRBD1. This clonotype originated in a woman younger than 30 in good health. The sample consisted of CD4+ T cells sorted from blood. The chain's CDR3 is CASSLGQGDNSPLHF. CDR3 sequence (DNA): TGTGCCAGCAGCTTGGGACAGGGGGATAATTCACCCCTCCACTTT.